Each of the 14 T cell receptor beta chains below was sequenced from the same sample in a study of regulatory T cells in long-lasting Graves disease. Arm-PCR of CDR3 regions with iRepertoire HTBI primers generated TCR beta libraries. TCRdb reprocessed the multiplex PCR reads via MiXCR and lists one record per CDR3 protein. The sample lists 360,000 or so distinct CDR3 sequences, around 15% occurring once. Indicated time point: newly diagnosed GD, antithyroid drugs for less than 3 months. Preparation of the TCR library used RNA extracted from PBMCs. The same sample was also used in a study of T cells in Graves' hyperthyroidism and ophthalmopathy.

Material: peripheral blood mononuclear cells (PBMCs), obtained at new diagnosis, from a patient treated with antithyroid drugs. Receptors were obtained from a woman aged 18-29 years with Graves disease.

The chain uses TRBV9 and TRBJ2-1, with 10 bases fitting TRBD2. The germline gives CDR1 SGDLS, CDR2 YYNGEE. V shed 3 bases, J shed 4 bases, and the junction held 13 bases outside the gene matches. The CDR3 runs to 18 residues. CDR3 DNA sequence: TGTGCCAGCAGCGGGGGTAGCGGGAGGAATAGGAGTTACAATGAGCAGTTCTTC. Amino acids: CASSGGSGRNRSYNEQFF.

CDR3 sequence (DNA): TGTGCCACCAGTCAGGGGAATAGCAATCAGCCCCAGCATTTT. As protein: CATSQGNSNQPQHF. The chain combines TRBV24-1 with TRBJ1-5; D is perhaps TRBD1 (6 bases). The V gene lost 6 bases and the J gene lost 0 bases, with 8 bases spanning the gap. Germline assignment: CDR1 KGHDR and CDR2 SFDVKD. The CDR3 is 14 residues long.

This clonotype was picked up many times. V gene TRBV18 combines with J gene TRBJ2-7; either TRBD1 or TRBD2 may fit D (6 bases each). The CDR3 consists of 14 residues. Germline V gene lookup returns CDR1 KGHSH and CDR2 LQKENI. V shed 4 bases and J shed 3 bases, with 13 bases lying between them. The CDR3 sequence is CASSQGGTDYEQYF. The CDR3 nucleotides read TGTGCCAGCTCACAAGGGGGGACGGACTACGAGCAGTACTTC.

The V gene is TRBV25-1, the J gene TRBJ2-5; unclear D gene. Trimming stripped 7 bases from V and 5 bases from J, with 20 bases between. This CDR3 region has 15 residues. The germline V gene encodes CDR1 MGHDK and CDR2 SYGVNS. The DNA for the CDR3 is TGTGCCAGCACTCCTCCGGGCGGAATTGTTGAGACCCAGTACTTC. Its translation is CASTPPGGIVETQYF.

In its sample, this clonotype was seen many times. V is TRBV2 and J is TRBJ2-7; 10 positions match TRBD2. After removal of 4 bases from V and 0 bases from J, the junction contained 9 bases not matched to a gene. This CDR3 is 17 amino acids long. Germline CDR1 and CDR2: SNHLY and FYNNEI. The DNA for the CDR3 is TGTGCCAGCAGTGCCCCCAGCGGGAGGGCCTTCTCCTACGAGCAGTACTTC. Its translation: CASSAPSGRAFSYEQYF.

With respect to this clonotype: One base away lies a much larger clone, so this may be a sequencing read error. This chain joins TRBV10-3 and TRBJ2-7, with a weak D call TRBD1 (6 bases). V shed 11 bases and J shed 5 bases, with 28 bases lying between them. CDR3 length: 16 amino acids. Germline V gene sequence: CDR1 ENHRY, CDR2 SYGVKD. The CDR3 bases are TGTGCCGTCAATCGGGGTCTTGAGGTCAGGGGAAACGAGCAGTACTTC. Residues: CAVNRGLEVRGNEQYF.

This clonotype was seen many times. The chain employs TRBV6-2 or TRBV6-3 and TRBJ2-2; unclear D gene. The CDR3 consists of 13 residues. Germline V gene data show CDR1 as MNHEY and CDR2 as SVGEGT. V lost 0 bases and J 7 bases, leaving 6 bases between the germline ends. The CDR3 nucleotides read TGTGCCAGCAGTTACTCAAGGGACGGGGAGCTGTTTTTT. This translates into CASSYSRDGELFF.

The sample holds many counts of this clonotype. This chain connects TRBV12-5 to TRBJ2-1; 7 nucleotides align to TRBD2. The CDR3 is made up of 19 amino acids. Trimming cost V 5 bases and J 8 bases; bases outside gene matches: 24. Germline V CDR1 and CDR2: LGHNT, FRNRAP. The CDR3 DNA is TGTGCTAGTGGTCCCTCTTCGGGTGCACTAGCGCTTCCATCCGATGAGCAGTTCTTC. Translated, it gives CASGPSSGALALPSDEQFF.

This clonotype was recorded many times. The genes are TRBV7-9 and TRBJ2-1, with D unresolved. Germline V gene lookup returns CDR1 SEHNR and CDR2 FQNEAQ (reference sequence). This CDR3 contains 18 residues. Trimming cost V 1 base and J 1 base, with 17 bases left between them. CDR3 coding DNA: TGTGCCAGCAGCTTAGGACGACAAAGGTCCGTGTCCTACAATGAGCAGTTCTTC. This gives the protein CASSLGRQRSVSYNEQFF.

This clonotype was recorded many times. The genes are TRBV2 and TRBJ2-3; the D gene is possibly TRBD2 (6 bases). The CDR3 covers 15 residues. V lost 3 bases and J lost 0, with 10 bases in between. Per germline, CDR1 SNHLY and CDR2 FYNNEI. Here the CDR3 DNA reads TGTGCCAGCAGTGATGGCGGGACTAGCACAGATACGCAGTATTTT. Translated: CASSDGGTSTDTQYF.

V gene TRBV3-1 combines with J gene TRBJ1-1; no definite D call. V was trimmed by 3 bases and J by 12 bases, leaving 20 bases between them. Germline CDR1 LGHDT, CDR2 YNNKEL (reference sequence). CDR3 length equals 14 residues. The CDR3 sequence is CASSQGPEGVGSFF. As DNA, the CDR3 is TGTGCCAGCAGCCAGGGCCCTGAAGGCGTTGGGTCTTTCTTT.

The rearrangement joins TRBV2 to TRBJ1-5; D is possibly TRBD1 (5 bases). V was cut by 6 bases and J by 7 bases, with 19 bases left in between. The germline V gene has CDR1 SNHLY and CDR2 FYNNEI. The CDR3 consists of 15 residues. This chain's CDR3 is CASRWTGARGQPQHF. The CDR3 bases are TGTGCCAGCAGATGGACCGGGGCACGAGGACAGCCCCAGCATTTT.

The chain is built from TRBV14 and TRBJ1-6; no definite D call. V was clipped by 3 bases and J by 10 bases, with 7 bases between them. The V gene's germline CDR1 is SGHDN and CDR2 FVKESK. The CDR3 has 12 residues. CDR3 residues: CASSHVSSPLHF. The DNA of the CDR3 is TGTGCCAGCAGCCATGTTAGCTCACCCCTCCACTTT.

This clonotype was recorded a few times. V usage is TRBV20-1 and J usage is TRBJ2-7, with D possibly TRBD1 on 5 matching bases. Germline values: CDR1 DFQATT, CDR2 SNEGSKA (reference sequence). The CDR3 contains 15 residues. Trimming removed 6 bases at V and 4 bases at J, with 22 bases between. The DNA of the CDR3 is TGCAGTGCCAAGCGACCAGGGTTTAATACATACGAGCAGTACTTC. This translates into CSAKRPGFNTYEQYF.